The 30 T cell receptor beta chains reported below all come from one sample, sequenced in a study of T cells in Graves' hyperthyroidism and ophthalmopathy. Amplified TCR beta CDR3 regions derived from RNA transcripts. The TCR CDR3 first-round RT-PCR relied on the HTBI primer set. TCRdb itself ran the multiplex PCR reads through MiXCR, one entry per CDR3 protein. The sample holds some 720,000 distinct CDR3 sequences; about 17% are singletons and the top ten take under 8.5%. The sequenced material came from blood. These receptor sequences come from a man aged 18-30 years with Graves' hyperthyroidism.

CDR3 nucleotides: TGTGCCAGCAGCTTAAACGCGGGATCCCGCGAGGCGTTCTTC. Amino acid sequence: CASSLNAGSREAFF. The chain joins TRBV7-3 to TRBJ2-1; D possibly corresponds to TRBD2 (6 bases). Germline CDR1 is SGHTA and CDR2 is FQGTGA. The CDR3 sequence is 14 residues long. V was clipped by 1 base and J by 15 bases, with 19 bases between them.

This clonotype has ten or more counts. This chain links TRBV7-2 with TRBJ2-3; D ambiguous. Per germline, CDR1 SGHTA and CDR2 FQGNSA. This CDR3 has 13 residues. Trimming took 5 bases from V and 5 from J, leaving 11 bases between them. Here the CDR3 reads CASSGSAGDTQYF. The CDR3 DNA follows: TGTGCCAGCAGCGGCAGCGCTGGAGATACGCAGTATTTT.

The rearrangement links TRBV5-4 to TRBJ2-1, with 9 bases aligning to TRBD1. Germline CDR1 reads SGHNT; CDR2 reads YYREEE (reference sequence). The CDR3 is made up of 14 amino acids. Losses at the gene ends were 3 bases for V and 8 bases for J; bases not matched to a gene: 6. The CDR3 DNA sequence: TGTGCCAGCAGCTCCGGACAGGGGCTGGATGAGCAGTTCTTC. Its protein is CASSSGQGLDEQFF.

This clonotype was counted only a few times. The rearrangement joins TRBV5-1 to TRBJ2-3; D is possibly TRBD1 or TRBD2 (5 bases each). Germline CDR1 reads SGHRS; CDR2 reads YFSETQ. There are 14 residues in the CDR3. Trimming removed 4 bases at V and 6 bases at J, with 15 bases between. In nucleotides, the CDR3 is TGCGCCAGCAGCCACCCAGAGGGGTTGGATACGCAGTATTTT. This sequence encodes CASSHPEGLDTQYF.

The sample holds many counts of this clonotype. V gene TRBV20-1 combines with J gene TRBJ2-1; 7 nucleotides agree with TRBD2. CDR3 length: 14 residues. Looked up from germline, CDR1 is DFQATT and CDR2 is SNEGSKA (reference sequence). V lost 5 bases and J lost 7; bases outside the gene matches: 11. The chain's CDR3 is CSAVEGLAVNEQFF. The CDR3 DNA follows: TGCAGTGCTGTGGAGGGGCTAGCGGTTAATGAGCAGTTCTTC.

This clonotype was seen repeatedly, ten times or more. The genes are TRBV7-3 and TRBJ2-1; unclear D gene. This CDR3 has 16 amino acids. V lost 5 bases, J lost 0 bases, and 14 bases lay in between. Per germline, CDR1 SGHTA and CDR2 FQGTGA. The DNA of the CDR3 is TGTGCCAGCAGCCCCAATAGCCGGAGCTCCTACAATGAGCAGTTCTTC. Translating gives CASSPNSRSSYNEQFF.

This clonotype appeared many times. This sequence joins TRBV10-3 and TRBJ2-3; 7 bases align to TRBD1. The CDR3 loop spans 17 amino acids. The V gene's germline CDR1 is ENHRY and CDR2 SYGVKD. Unmatched junction bases numbered 9, after V lost 0 bases and J lost 3 bases. As DNA, the CDR3 is TGTGCCATCAGTGAGTCGTCAAGGGGGCGCGAGACAGATACGCAGTATTTT. Its protein product is CAISESSRGRETDTQYF.

The chain combines TRBV11-2 with TRBJ2-7; D call uncertain. Germline-derived CDR1 and CDR2 are SGHAT and FQNNGV. CDR3 length: 16 residues. Trimming cost V 2 bases and J 0 bases, with 14 bases left between them. The CDR3 coding sequence is TGTGCCAGCAGCTTACTCCGGACGGCTAGCTCCTACGAGCAGTACTTC. It codes for CASSLLRTASSYEQYF.

This clonotype has at least ten counts. The chain carries TRBV20-1 and TRBJ1-1; 8 bases fit TRBD1. CDR3 length: 14 amino acids. Germline lookup yields CDR1 DFQATT and CDR2 SNEGSKA (reference sequence). Losses at the gene ends were 2 bases for V and 6 bases for J; bases not matched to a gene: 8. CDR3 sequence: CSARRQGPKAEAFF. DNA for the CDR3: TGCAGTGCTAGACGACAGGGGCCCAAGGCTGAAGCTTTCTTT.

This clonotype appeared many times. V and J are TRBV28 and TRBJ2-7; D is possibly TRBD1 (5 bases). V shed 5 bases and J shed 5 bases, with 13 bases lying between them. Germline V CDR1 and CDR2: MDHEN, SYDVKM. The CDR3 spans 13 residues. CDR3 sequence reads: CASSLVGQHEQYF. DNA for the CDR3: TGTGCCAGCAGTCTCGTGGGGCAACACGAGCAGTACTTC.

This clonotype was seen at least ten times. The chain employs TRBV12-3 or TRBV12-4 and TRBJ2-3; 8 bases are a match to TRBD1. V lost 4 bases, J lost 9 bases, and 3 bases stayed unmatched. The CDR3 contains 12 residues. The CDR3 DNA reads as TGTGCCAGCAGTTCGGGACAGGACACGCAGTATTTT. Its translation is CASSSGQDTQYF.

As to this clonotype: A much larger clone differs by one base, so this may be a read error. This rearrangement joins TRBV6-2 or TRBV6-3 to TRBJ1-2; the D is unclear. Trimming took off 5 bases at V and 4 bases at J, with 17 bases between the two ends. Germline V gives CDR1 MNHEY, CDR2 SVGEGT. The CDR3 is 15 residues long. DNA for the CDR3: TGTGCCAGCAGTGATCCCGGGCCGACCGCCTATGGCTACACCTTC. It encodes CASSDPGPTAYGYTF.

This clonotype has at least ten counts. V gene TRBV9 combines with J gene TRBJ2-3; 12 bases agree with TRBD2. CDR3 length equals 16 residues. Losses at the gene ends were 4 bases for V and 4 bases for J; bases not matched to a gene: 7. CDR1 SGDLS and CDR2 YYNGEE come from the germline V gene. The CDR3 spells CASSNILAGGADTQYF. The CDR3 DNA is TGTGCCAGCAGCAATATCCTAGCGGGAGGGGCAGATACGCAGTATTTT. Full variable domain (remainder filled in from reference TRBV9 and TRBJ2-3): DSGVTQTPKHLITATGQRVTLRCSPRSGDLSVYWYQQSLDQGLQFLIQYYNGEERAKGNILERFSAQQFPDLHSELNLSSLELGDSALYFCASSNILAGGADTQYFGPGTRLTVL.

The genes are TRBV19 and TRBJ1-2; TRBD1 matches at 7 bases. Germline values: CDR1 LNHDA, CDR2 SQIVND (reference sequence). CDR3 size: 12 residues. Unmatched junction bases numbered 3, after V lost 7 bases and J lost 4 bases. As DNA, the CDR3 is TGTGCCAGTACGCAGGGGGGCTATGGCTACACCTTC. Protein product: CASTQGGYGYTF. Supplemented by reference TRBV19 and TRBJ1-2, the full variable domain reads DGGITQSPKYLFRKEGQNVTLSCEQNLNHDAMYWYRQDPGQGLRLIYYSQIVNDFQKGDIAEGYSVSREKKESFPLTVTSAQKNPTAFYLCASTQGGYGYTFGSGTRLTVV.

The gene calls are TRBV27 and TRBJ2-1, with D unclear. Germline loops: CDR1 MNHEY, CDR2 SMNVEV (reference sequence). CDR3 length equals 19 residues. V gave up 6 bases and J gave up 0 bases, with 24 bases separating them. CDR3 protein: CASRMVPVAPDVSYNEQFF. The CDR3, as DNA: TGTGCCAGCAGAATGGTCCCAGTCGCCCCGGACGTCTCCTACAATGAGCAGTTCTTC.

CDR3 amino acids: CASSLEFGTSGRRDTQYF. CDR3 sequence (DNA): TGTGCCAGCAGCTTGGAGTTCGGGACTAGCGGGAGACGGGATACGCAGTATTTT. This chain uses TRBV5-4 with TRBJ2-3, with 14 nucleotides matching TRBD2. Unmatched junction bases numbered 9, after V lost 0 bases and J lost 6 bases. Germline CDR1 reads SGHNT; CDR2 reads YYREEE (reference sequence). The CDR3 has 18 amino acids.

The V and J genes are TRBV12-3 or TRBV12-4 and TRBJ2-7, with 7 bases aligning to TRBD2. The trim removed 5 bases at V and 4 bases at J, leaving 11 bases unmatched. The CDR3 totals 15 residues. The CDR3 nucleotides are TGTGCCAGCAGTCCCTCGGGCGGGAGTTGGTACGAGCAGTACTTC. Protein sequence: CASSPSGGSWYEQYF.

This clonotype appeared a few times. DNA of the CDR3: TGCAGTGCTAGAGGACTAGCCTTGTACGAGCAGTACTTC. Residues: CSARGLALYEQYF. The chain couples TRBV20-1 to TRBJ2-7; 7 bases are shared with TRBD2. This CDR3 is 13 amino acids long. V shed 1 base, J shed 4 bases, and the junction held 4 bases outside the gene matches. CDR1 and CDR2 (germline): DFQATT, SNEGSKA (reference sequence).

The chain joins TRBV28 to TRBJ1-3, with D uncertain. V lost 1 base and J 2 bases, leaving 12 bases between the germline ends. CDR1 is MDHEN, CDR2 SYDVKM, per germline. This CDR3 has 16 amino acids. The CDR3, as DNA: TGTGCCAGCAGTTTATACAACAGAGGAGCTGGAAACACCATATATTTT. Encoded protein: CASSLYNRGAGNTIYF. The full variable domain, its missing parts supplied by reference TRBV28 and TRBJ1-3, is DVKVTQSSRYLVKRTGEKVFLECVQDMDHENMFWYRQDPGLGLRLIYFSYDVKMKEKGDIPEGYSVSREKKERFSLILESASTNQTSMYLCASSLYNRGAGNTIYFGEGSWLTVV.

The table lists this clonotype with many counts. V gene TRBV12-3 or TRBV12-4 combines with J gene TRBJ2-7; 9 nucleotides line up with TRBD2. Losses at the gene ends were 3 bases for V and 4 bases for J; bases not matched to a gene: 13. The CDR3 has 17 residues. The CDR3 sequence: CASSLFGLAGFTYEQYF. CDR3 coding DNA: TGTGCCAGCAGTTTGTTTGGCCTAGCGGGATTCACTTACGAGCAGTACTTC.

In this sample, this clonotype turned up many times. The chain employs TRBV7-2 and TRBJ2-3; no clear D. Germline assignment: CDR1 SGHTA and CDR2 FQGNSA. The CDR3 consists of 14 residues. The germline V and J ends were trimmed by 5 bases and 0 bases, with 9 bases remaining between them. The CDR3 is CASSLSISTDTQYF. CDR3 coding DNA: TGTGCCAGCAGCCTATCGATTAGCACAGATACGCAGTATTTT.

The chain couples TRBV18 to TRBJ2-2, with 9 bases aligning to TRBD1. This CDR3 region has 17 residues. Unmatched junction bases numbered 6, after V lost 0 bases and J lost 4 bases. Germline V gene lookup returns CDR1 KGHSH and CDR2 LQKENI. CDR3 in DNA: TGTGCCAGCTCACCACCGGCGGGACAGGGTCTCACCGGGGAGCTGTTTTTT. Amino acids: CASSPPAGQGLTGELFF.

V and J are TRBV5-8 and TRBJ2-1; D gene uncertain. CDR3 length equals 17 residues. V was cut by 2 bases and J by 0 bases, with 15 bases left in between. Germline V gene lookup returns CDR1 SGHTS and CDR2 YDEGEE. In DNA, the CDR3 is TGTGCCAGCAGCTTTAGTGGGCACTCAAGCTCCTACAATGAGCAGTTCTTC. Amino acid sequence: CASSFSGHSSSYNEQFF. Based on the CDR3 plus reference TRBV5-8 and TRBJ2-1, the full variable domain is EAGVTQSPTHLIKTRGQQATLRCSPISGHTSVYWYQQALGLGLQFLLWYDEGEERNRGNFPPRFSGRQFPNYSSELNVNALELEDSALYLCASSFSGHSSSYNEQFFGPGTRLTVL.

This chain links TRBV18 with TRBJ2-2; D may be TRBD1 (6 bases). The length of the CDR3 is 15 residues. The germline CDR1 and CDR2 sequences are KGHSH and LQKENI. Trimming pared 4 bases from V and 4 bases from J, leaving 13 bases between. CDR3 DNA sequence: TGTGCCAGCTCACGACGGACAGCCCTCACCGGGGAGCTGTTTTTT. This encodes CASSRRTALTGELFF.

This chain joins TRBV6-5 and TRBJ2-7; D is undetermined. There are 14 residues in the CDR3. Germline lookup yields CDR1 MNHEY and CDR2 SVGAGI. The V gene lost 2 bases and the J gene lost 1 base, with 9 bases spanning the gap. CDR3: CASSYGPQSYEQYF. The CDR3 DNA is TGTGCCAGCAGTTACGGGCCCCAATCCTACGAGCAGTACTTC.

This clonotype has at least ten counts. The gene calls are TRBV28 and TRBJ1-2; D is uncertain. The CDR3 spans 12 residues. V was trimmed by 2 bases and J by 5 bases, leaving 6 bases between them. Germline assignment: CDR1 MDHEN and CDR2 SYDVKM. The CDR3 reads CASSLPGYGYTF. The CDR3 nucleotides read TGTGCCAGCAGTTTACCCGGTTATGGCTACACCTTC.

In DNA form, the CDR3 reads TGTGCCAGCAGTTTAGTGGTCGGACAGGCGATTCTCTATGGCTACACCTTC. This translates into CASSLVVGQAILYGYTF. The chain combines TRBV28 with TRBJ1-2, with TRBD1 matching 7 bases. Germline CDR1 reads MDHEN; CDR2 reads SYDVKM. J lost 4 bases, V lost 2 bases, and 13 bases had no gene match. There are 17 residues in the CDR3.

The rearrangement joins TRBV6-2 or TRBV6-3 to TRBJ2-7; 11 bases match TRBD2. Germline CDR1 reads MNHEY; CDR2 reads SVGEGT. The CDR3 has 22 amino acids. V shed 0 bases and J 0 bases; nucleotides not matched to a gene: 19. CDR3 residues: CASSYSSGWGAGLAGSSYEQYF. The CDR3 coding sequence is TGTGCCAGCAGTTACTCGAGCGGATGGGGCGCAGGACTAGCGGGCAGCTCCTACGAGCAGTACTTC.

CDR3 residues: CASSLRLAGGIDEQFF. CDR3 DNA sequence: TGTGCCAGCAGTTTAAGGCTAGCGGGAGGGATCGATGAGCAGTTCTTC. This chain connects TRBV28 to TRBJ2-1, with 12 bases identical to TRBD2. The CDR3 spans 16 residues. Trimming at V came to 2 bases and at J to 8 bases, leaving 7 bases not matched to a gene. CDR1 MDHEN and CDR2 SYDVKM come from the germline V gene.

The CDR3 region is CASSFSSLDRGRGQPQHF. CDR3 coding DNA: TGTGCCAGCAGTTTTTCTTCCCTTGACAGGGGAAGAGGACAGCCCCAGCATTTT. This sequence joins TRBV27 and TRBJ1-5; TRBD1 aligns across 8 bases. CDR1 MNHEY and CDR2 SMNVEV come from the germline V gene (reference sequence). V lost 3 bases and J lost 7; bases outside the gene matches: 17. This CDR3 is 18 amino acids long.